These 10 T cell receptor beta chains were all obtained from the same sample, sequenced in a study of shared clonotypes between healthy human individuals (dated by TCRdb to the early 2020s). The method behind the library was the immunoSEQ multiplex PCR assay. Not all clones reach the TCRdb copy of this immuneACCESS table, which keeps in-frame sequences only. Checked studies attribute under half of the gap to unresolved V genes and leave the rest unexplained. Within this sample are 2 million to 2.5 million clones, with around 93% of them counted one time only. The top ten clonotypes cover approximately 0.4% of the sample. The specimen sequenced was naive CD4+ T cells from PBMCs. This specimen's cell subset or site label, per the study, means: CD45RA+ positively selected. All receptors come from a man between 18 and 35 years old in good health. Some clones in this sample may be carry-over from other donors' samples.

V is TRBV29-1 and J is TRBJ2-5; 9 nucleotides match TRBD1. The end of the DNA is better explained by TRBJ2-7, so the J call may be wrong. Germline CDR1 is SQVTM and CDR2 is ANQGSEA. There are 16 residues in the CDR3. CDR3 protein: CSVAGQGVLGSYEQYF. As DNA, the CDR3 is TGCAGCGTTGCGGGACAGGGAGTGCTAGGTTCCTACGAGCAGTACTTC.

CDR3 in DNA: TGTGCCAGCAGTGAAGGCCAGAGAGGCTACACCTTC. Translation gives CASSEGQRGYTF. V and J are TRBV6-1 and TRBJ1-2; D call uncertain. V lost 1 base and J lost 8, with 8 bases in between. This CDR3 comprises 12 residues. Germline values: CDR1 MNHNS, CDR2 SASEGT.

The J gene is TRBJ1-3, the V gene TRBV6-6; D gene ambiguous. Trimming stripped 6 bases from V and 2 bases from J, with 11 bases between. This CDR3 contains 14 residues. Looked up from germline, CDR1 is MNHNY and CDR2 is SVGAGI (reference sequence). Written as DNA, the CDR3 is TGTGCCAGCAGACCCGGAGGGACTGGAAACACCATATATTTT. Translating gives CASRPGGTGNTIYF.

This clone was counted once. V gene TRBV5-1 combines with J gene TRBJ2-1, with D uncertain. This CDR3 region has 16 residues. The V and J ends lost 0 bases and 4 bases respectively, with 14 bases between them. Germline V gene data show CDR1 as SGHRS and CDR2 as YFSETQ. For the CDR3, the DNA is TGCGCCAGCAGCTTGGCCCCGGGCTTGGGGTACAATGAGCAGTTCTTC. This gives the protein CASSLAPGLGYNEQFF.

This clone has a single count. V usage is TRBV5-8 and J usage is TRBJ2-6, with D perhaps TRBD1 or TRBD2 (5 bases each). CDR1 is SGHTS, CDR2 YDEGEE, per germline. The CDR3 length is 16 residues. The germline V and J ends were trimmed by 0 bases and 1 base, with 8 bases remaining between them. The CDR3 coding sequence is TGTGCCAGCAGCTTGGAGTGGGGGTCTGGGGCCAACGTCCTGACTTTC. It yields the protein CASSLEWGSGANVLTF.

This chain connects TRBV5-1 to TRBJ2-7; D might be TRBD2 (6 bases). The V gene's germline CDR1 is SGHRS and CDR2 YFSETQ. Trimming took off 0 bases at V and 4 bases at J, with 17 bases between the two ends. The CDR3 consists of 16 residues. The CDR3, as DNA: TGCGCCAGCAGCTTGGAAGGGACTCGGACGACTTACGAGCAGTACTTC. It encodes CASSLEGTRTTYEQYF.

V and J are TRBV11-1 and TRBJ2-7; D is ambiguous. Trimming removed 5 bases at V and 1 base at J, with 12 bases between. Germline CDR1 is SGHAT and CDR2 is FQDESV (reference sequence). The CDR3 length is 14 residues. The chain's CDR3 is CASSPFLASYEQYF. The CDR3 DNA follows: TGTGCCAGCAGCCCGTTCTTGGCGTCCTACGAGCAGTACTTC. Complete variable domain (other parts from reference TRBV11-1 and TRBJ2-7): EAEVAQSPRYKITEKSQAVAFWCDPISGHATLYWYRQILGQGPELLVQFQDESVVDDSQLPKDRFSAERLKGVDSTLKIQPAELGDSAMYLCASSPFLASYEQYFGPGTRLTVT.

The chain uses TRBV28 and TRBJ1-2; 7 bases are a match to TRBD1. CDR1 and CDR2 from the germline V gene are MDHEN and SYDVKM. J was trimmed by 10 bases and V by 6 bases; bases with no gene match: 8. This CDR3 contains 12 residues. CDR3 nucleotide sequence: TGTGCCAGCAGGCGATTAGGGGGCGACTACACCTTC. Residues: CASRRLGGDYTF.

Details on this clone: The junction departs from the called germline gene at one end, perhaps through a read error. This chain connects TRBV15 to TRBJ2-7; D gene ambiguous. This CDR3 has 12 residues. Germline values: CDR1 LNHNV, CDR2 YYDKDF (reference sequence). The DNA for the CDR3 is TGTGCCACCGGCAGGAGCTCCTACGAGCAGTACTTC. Its protein is CATGRSSYEQYF.

CDR3 loop: CASSVVAGQFTF. In DNA, the CDR3 is TGTGCCAGCAGCGTAGTGGCAGGGCAGTTCACCTTC. The chain is built from TRBV9 and TRBJ1-2; the D gene is possibly TRBD1 (5 bases). The CDR3 is 12 residues long. V gave up 0 bases and J gave up 13 bases, with 13 bases separating them. Germline values: CDR1 SGDLS, CDR2 YYNGEE.